Shown below are 30 T cell receptor beta chains from a single sample sequenced in a study of CD4 and CD8 cells across lung adenocarcinoma regions. TCRdb called the PCR reads again in MiXCR, with one record for every CDR3 protein. Of around 25,000 distinct CDR3 sequences listed, around half are singletons. The sequenced sample was CD8+ T cells from the center of a lung tumor. These receptors were taken from a male donor with lung adenocarcinoma. The CD4 and CD8 labels of this study may be unreliable.

This chain links TRBV24-1 with TRBJ2-5, with 9 bases that match TRBD2. The CDR3 loop spans 15 amino acids. Germline values: CDR1 KGHDR, CDR2 SFDVKD. The ends lost 3 bases at V and 4 bases at J; junction bases unmatched: 5. In DNA form, the CDR3 reads TGTGCCACCAGTGATAGGGCGGGGGGGTCAGAGACCCAGTACTTC. It codes for CATSDRAGGSETQYF.

This clonotype has just a few counts. V usage is TRBV5-1 and J usage is TRBJ2-1, with 8 bases matching TRBD2. Per the germline V gene, CDR1 is SGHRS and CDR2 is YFSETQ. The V gene end was trimmed by 0 bases and the J gene end by 8 bases; junction bases not matched to a gene: 4. CDR3 size: 14 residues. The CDR3, as DNA: TGCGCCAGCAGCTTGGGGGTTAGCGGGGATGAGCAGTTCTTC. Protein: CASSLGVSGDEQFF.

This clonotype was observed at least ten times. The rearrangement joins TRBV7-2 to TRBJ2-2; 15 positions agree with TRBD2. V dropped 5 bases and J dropped 0; count of bases not matched to a gene: 4. The CDR3 covers 18 residues. Germline V gene sequence: CDR1 SGHTA, CDR2 FQGNSA. CDR3 DNA: TGTGCCAGCAGCACTGGACTAGCGGGAGGGCCGAACACCGGGGAGCTGTTTTTT. Translation: CASSTGLAGGPNTGELFF.

The rearrangement joins TRBV4-1 to TRBJ2-3; 14 bases line up with TRBD2. The length of the CDR3 is 20 residues. Germline V gives CDR1 MGHRA, CDR2 YSYEKL. V gave up 0 bases and J gave up 0 bases; unmatched junction bases: 8. CDR3 bases: TGCGCCAGCAGCCAAGAGGGGGTGACTAGCGGGAGGGATAGCACAGATACGCAGTATTTT. It yields the protein CASSQEGVTSGRDSTDTQYF.

V usage is TRBV10-1 and J usage is TRBJ2-5; TRBD2 is a possible D gene (6 bases). Trimming pared 2 bases from V and 10 bases from J, leaving 17 bases between. There are 14 residues in the CDR3. The germline V gene encodes CDR1 WNHNN and CDR2 SYGVQD (reference sequence). CDR3 DNA: TGCGCCAGCAGTGAGGGACGAGCCGGAGGGTTCCAGTACTTC. Translated, it gives CASSEGRAGGFQYF.

Worth noting for this clonotype: A much more abundant neighbour one base away suggests this may be a read error. The rearrangement joins TRBV3-1 to TRBJ2-1, with D possibly being TRBD1 or TRBD2 (5 bases each). The CDR3 is 12 residues long. With 7 bases removed from V and 12 bases from J, the gap between germline ends came to 16 bases. Germline lookup yields CDR1 LGHDT and CDR2 YNNKEL (reference sequence). The CDR3 protein is CASTGRDGRQFF. The CDR3 DNA reads as TGTGCCAGCACGGGACGGGATGGTCGGCAGTTCTTC.

In its sample, this clonotype was seen a few times. This rearrangement joins TRBV28 to TRBJ2-1; the match to TRBD2 covers 12 bases. V shed 5 bases, J shed 9 bases, and the junction held 11 bases outside the gene matches. Germline loops: CDR1 MDHEN, CDR2 SYDVKM. The CDR3 runs 16 residues. The CDR3 protein is CASSLRLAGVSGEQFF. The DNA of the CDR3 is TGTGCCAGCAGTCTCCGACTAGCGGGAGTATCGGGTGAGCAGTTCTTC.

Concerning this clonotype: An end of the junction differs from the germline gene, which may be a read error. This sequence joins TRBV27 and TRBJ2-3; D ambiguous. Germline CDR1 and CDR2: MNHEY and SMNVEV (reference sequence). This CDR3 is built from 15 residues. Written as DNA, the CDR3 is TGTGCCAGGGGTCTCGACGCCCGTGACCCAGATACGCAGTACTTT. Translating gives CARGLDARDPDTQYF.

This clonotype occurred a few times. Written as DNA, the CDR3 is TGTGCCAGCAGCTTAAGGTTTTCAAATTCACCCCTCCACTTT. Amino acids: CASSLRFSNSPLHF. The chain recombines TRBV7-2 with TRBJ1-6; D remains unclear. Trimming pared 2 bases from V and 7 bases from J, leaving 9 bases between. This CDR3 has 14 amino acids. Germline-derived CDR1 and CDR2 are SGHTA and FQGNSA.

Many counts were recorded for this clonotype. The chain links TRBV6-5 to TRBJ1-3; D might be TRBD1 (5 bases). Per the germline V gene, CDR1 is MNHEY and CDR2 is SVGAGI. V was shortened by 2 bases and J by 4 bases, with 12 bases between the two germline ends. The CDR3 is 15 amino acids. CDR3 coding DNA: TGTGCCAGCAGTTACGGGCGGGGGTCAGGAAACACCATATATTTT. Protein sequence: CASSYGRGSGNTIYF.

This chain links TRBV10-3 with TRBJ2-5; D call uncertain. Germline loops: CDR1 ENHRY, CDR2 SYGVKD. CDR3 length: 14 amino acids. CDR3 amino acids: CAGKGRLDPETQYF. In DNA, the CDR3 is TGTGCGGGGAAAGGGCGCCTTGACCCAGAGACCCAGTACTTC.

This sequence joins TRBV4-1 and TRBJ2-2, with D uncertain. The V gene lost 1 base and the J gene lost 4 bases, with 4 bases spanning the gap. The germline CDR1 and CDR2 sequences are MGHRA and YSYEKL. The CDR3 sequence is 13 residues long. The CDR3 sequence is CASSQVATGELFF. The CDR3 DNA is TGCGCCAGCAGCCAAGTCGCCACCGGGGAGCTGTTTTTT.

The CDR3 coding sequence is TGTGCCAGCAGCTATCCAGGGGCCCGGGGGTTCTTC. Translated, it gives CASSYPGARGFF. The chain uses TRBV5-6 and TRBJ2-1; possible D gene TRBD1, 6 bases. Trimming pared 3 bases from V and 15 bases from J, leaving 16 bases between. Germline loops: CDR1 SGHDT, CDR2 YYEEEE. The CDR3 consists of 12 residues.

The chain combines TRBV27 with TRBJ1-1, with no clear D. Germline lookup yields CDR1 MNHEY and CDR2 SMNVEV (reference sequence). The CDR3 runs to 14 residues. Trimming cost V 6 bases and J 1 base, with 12 bases left between them. The CDR3 DNA follows: TGTGCCAGCAGGAGTGGCACATCGAACACTGAAGCTTTCTTT. This encodes CASRSGTSNTEAFF.

V usage is TRBV10-2 and J usage is TRBJ2-3, with a tentative D call TRBD2 (7 bases). Near its end, the DNA agrees better with TRBJ2-7, so the J call may be wrong. This CDR3 has 14 amino acids. Germline assignment: CDR1 WSHSY and CDR2 SAAADI. CDR3 region: CAGSEGGGTETQYF. The CDR3, as DNA: TGCGCGGGCAGCGAGGGCGGGGGCACAGAGACGCAGTACTTC.

This clonotype was picked up a small number of times. J is TRBJ2-3 and V is TRBV6-1; D unclear. Germline assignment: CDR1 MNHNS and CDR2 SASEGT. CDR3 length equals 14 residues. The CDR3 region is CAGRRGQGTDTQYF. The CDR3 nucleotides read TGTGCGGGCCGACGCGGCCAGGGCACAGATACGCAGTATTTT.

This clonotype has ten or more counts. The V and J genes are TRBV12-3 or TRBV12-4 and TRBJ2-1, with D tentatively TRBD2 (5 bases). The J call may be in error: the DNA end matches TRBJ2-7 better. The CDR3 consists of 12 residues. The CDR3 nucleotides read TGTGCCAGCAGAGAAGGACTTGGCGAGCAGTACTTC. This sequence encodes CASREGLGEQYF.

In this sample, this clonotype turned up a few times. The rearrangement uses TRBV14 and TRBJ2-3; D remains ambiguous. The CDR3 loop spans 11 amino acids. The V end was cut by 5 bases, the J end by 2 bases, with 2 bases between. The germline gives CDR1 SGHDN, CDR2 FVKESK. Here the CDR3 DNA reads TGTGCCAGCAGCAACACAGATACGCAGTATTTT. It encodes CASSNTDTQYF.

With respect to this clonotype: The DNA is omitted, as the CDR3 cannot be located on it reliably, and the CDR3 follows TCRdb's listing. CDR3 sequence reads: CASSTSGATNEKLFF. The chain recombines TRBV6-5 with TRBJ1-4. CDR1 is MNHEY, CDR2 SVGAGI, per germline. The CDR3 sequence runs 15 residues, both termini included.

This clonotype occurred once. The J gene is TRBJ2-1, the V gene TRBV7-2; D gene unclear. From germline, CDR1 is SGHTA and CDR2 FQGNSA. The CDR3 sequence is 13 residues long. The germline V and J ends were trimmed by 4 bases and 4 bases, with 8 bases remaining between them. CDR3 amino acids: CASSYLQYNEQFF. The CDR3 region has the DNA TGTGCCAGCAGCTACCTACAGTACAATGAGCAGTTCTTC.

The chain links TRBV6-1 to TRBJ2-2; TRBD2 matches 16 bases. Germline V gives CDR1 MNHNS, CDR2 SASEGT. There are 19 residues in the CDR3. After removal of 6 bases from V and 6 bases from J, the junction contained 13 bases not matched to a gene. CDR3 sequence: CASRSTGTSGRAKPGELFF. CDR3 nucleotide sequence: TGTGCCAGCAGATCTACCGGGACTAGCGGGAGGGCAAAGCCCGGGGAGCTGTTTTTT.

This clonotype came up many times. The gene calls are TRBV6-1 and TRBJ2-7; D may be TRBD2 (6 bases). Per germline, CDR1 MNHNS and CDR2 SASEGT. Trimming removed 9 bases at V and 1 base at J, with 13 bases between. This CDR3 is 13 amino acids long. CDR3 nucleotides: TGTGCCAGTATCAGGGCGGGGTCCTACGAGCAGTACTTC. Protein product: CASIRAGSYEQYF.

The rearrangement uses TRBV12-3 or TRBV12-4 and TRBJ1-6; TRBD1 is a possible D gene (5 bases). The CDR3 spans 13 residues. Trimming took off 5 bases at V and 8 bases at J, with 10 bases between the two ends. CDR3 DNA: TGTGCCAGCAGTCTAGGAGGGGATTCACCCCTCCACTTT. Protein product: CASSLGGDSPLHF.

By share, this clonotype counts as medium-sized. The V gene is TRBV10-2, the J gene TRBJ2-1, with unresolved D. There are 13 residues in the CDR3. Trimming pared 3 bases from V and 5 bases from J, leaving 8 bases between. Germline assignment: CDR1 WSHSY and CDR2 SAAADI. This chain's CDR3 is CASSDRTDNEQFF. The CDR3, as DNA: TGCGCCAGCAGTGATCGGACGGACAATGAGCAGTTCTTC.

The rearrangement links TRBV10-3 to TRBJ2-7, with 8 bases fitting TRBD2. Per germline, CDR1 ENHRY and CDR2 SYGVKD. Trimming removed 11 bases from V and 6 bases from J; junction bases left unmatched: 12. The CDR3 consists of 13 residues. Written as DNA, the CDR3 is TGTGCCGTTCTGGGACCGGGAGGGGCCGAGCAGTACTTC. This codes for CAVLGPGGAEQYF.

The chain combines TRBV6-1 with TRBJ2-5; D perhaps matches TRBD2 (6 bases). Germline V gene data show CDR1 as MNHNS and CDR2 as SASEGT. This CDR3 has 17 residues. The ends were cut back, 5 bases at V and 1 base at J, with 20 bases in the middle. The CDR3 loop is CASSLDGGALSQETQYF. In DNA, the CDR3 is TGTGCCAGCAGTCTGGATGGAGGGGCCCTCTCCCAAGAGACCCAGTACTTC.

At least ten counts were recorded for this clonotype. This rearrangement joins TRBV6-1 to TRBJ2-2; 7 bases line up with TRBD1. This CDR3 contains 15 residues. Trimming at V came to 4 bases and at J to 4 bases, leaving 6 bases not matched to a gene. Germline values: CDR1 MNHNS, CDR2 SASEGT. The CDR3 loop is CASSVETGSTGELFF. Written as DNA, the CDR3 is TGTGCCAGCAGTGTGGAGACAGGGTCCACCGGGGAGCTGTTTTTT.

This chain uses TRBV5-1 with TRBJ2-7; D perhaps matches TRBD2 (5 bases). V lost 0 bases and J lost 2, with 6 bases in between. Per the germline V gene, CDR1 is SGHRS and CDR2 is YFSETQ. CDR3 length equals 13 residues. The CDR3 DNA reads TGCGCCAGCAGCTTGGATAGCGCCTACGAGCAGTACTTC. This encodes CASSLDSAYEQYF.

As for this clonotype: Just one base apart from a much larger clone, this may be a read error. CDR3 amino acids: CASSLGWTGTYEQFF. Here the CDR3 DNA reads TGTGCCAGCAGCTTAGGCTGGACGGGAACCTACGAGCAGTTCTTC. The chain combines TRBV7-2 with TRBJ2-1, with D maybe TRBD2 (5 bases). Germline lookup yields CDR1 SGHTA and CDR2 FQGNSA. The ends were cut back, 1 base at V and 10 bases at J, with 17 bases in the middle. The CDR3 spans 15 residues.

CDR3 sequence reads: CASTLGRNSYEQYF. CDR3 coding DNA: TGCGCCAGCACCCTAGGGCGCAACTCCTACGAGCAGTACTTC. This chain joins TRBV5-1 and TRBJ2-1; D is ambiguous. TRBJ2-7 explains the end of the DNA better; the J call may be wrong. The CDR3 runs to 14 residues. Looked up from germline, CDR1 is SGHRS and CDR2 is YFSETQ.